This T cell receptor beta chain was recovered during a study of graft-versus-host responses after intestinal transplantation (dated by TCRdb to the early 2020s). In the study overall: Recipients received multivisceral, liver-intestinal, or isolated intestinal transplants. Every recipient was given anti-thymocyte globulin induction, then maintenance tacrolimus and steroids for around three years. After intestinal transplantation, graft-versus-host and host-versus-graft alloreactive T cell clones in the graft, circulation and bone marrow were tracked using bulk TCR-beta CDR3 sequencing. To identify alloreactive clones, pre-transplant mixed lymphocyte reaction products were sequenced and then compared with unstimulated pre-transplant donor and recipient T cells. The cohort enrolled about two dozen intestinal transplant recipients, one of whom was a retransplant, and a few patients without pretransplant specimens were excluded. A peak of at least 4% donor T cells among recipient peripheral blood mononuclear cells was the definition used for donor T cell macrochimerism. Samples from three later patients were sequenced in-house on an Illumina MiSeq with MiXCR processing rather than by the commercial service. Study-wide findings and limitations: GvH clones turned up in recipient bone marrow, with some appearing earlier in ileal mucosa or blood, a pattern consistent with an intestinal mucosal origin. The relatively low number and heterogeneity of intestinal transplant patients limited the conclusions. In patients with donor T cell macrochimerism, the allografts had high GvH to HvG T cell clonal ratios. Early after transplant, peak levels of circulating GvH clones were found to be associated with declines in HvG clones.

From the cysteine through the phenylalanine, the CDR3 covers 17 amino acids. Only the CDR3 portion is preserved as DNA: 51 bases, with reading frame beginning at the first base. Per the germline V gene, MGHDK is the CDR1 and SYGVNS is the CDR2. V ends up 2 bases short and J 3 bases short, with an unmatched junction base count of 9. With regard to this clone: The antigen it recognizes is unknown. No base qualities exist here, and no much larger clone lies one base off it.

Blood samples were collected up to 4 times in the first month after transplant and then at least monthly when available. Receptors were amplified or captured by the immunoSEQ multiplex PCR assay. For most patients, genomic DNA was subjected to high-throughput TCR-beta CDR3 sequencing by Adaptive Biotechnologies. The original pipeline was this. TCR sequencing data for 15 to 20 patients were retrieved from Adaptive's ImmunoSEQ software; three other patients were processed with MiXCR and VDJtools. CDR3 nucleotide sequences shared by donor and recipient were removed because the origin of these sequences could not be assigned. Alloreactive clones required at least 2-fold expansion over unstimulated cells and minimum CFSE-low frequency of 0.002% (template counts) or 0.001% (read counts). Clones detected in sequenced pre-transplant spleen, lymph node, or MLR CFSE-low populations of the donor or recipient were defined as mappable. Cumulative frequency of alloreactive clones was calculated as a percentage of all sequences weighted by copy number. Imported from immuneACCESS, the table was reduced by TCRdb to in-frame sequences with V and J called. These copies leave out some clones; in studies compared against another copy, an unresolved V gene accounts for under half, and the cause of the remainder is not known. V and J calls and clone size are as listed in that table; D and trimming were resolved from the DNA. The sample includes over 65,000 clones, with about 92% observed a single time. The ten most abundant clones make up about 0.63% of the sample.

The sequence came from a human patient who received an intestinal transplant, so some T cells may come from the graft donor. The chain is encoded by TRBV25-1 joined to TRBJ2-1; TRBD1 aligns with 8 central bases. Here the sequenced sample was PBMCs, taken 98 days after intestinal transplantation. The nucleotides are TGTGCCAGCAGTGAACAGGGGGCCTATTATATCTACAATGAGCAGTTCTTC. Its protein reads: CASSEQGAYYIYNEQFF.